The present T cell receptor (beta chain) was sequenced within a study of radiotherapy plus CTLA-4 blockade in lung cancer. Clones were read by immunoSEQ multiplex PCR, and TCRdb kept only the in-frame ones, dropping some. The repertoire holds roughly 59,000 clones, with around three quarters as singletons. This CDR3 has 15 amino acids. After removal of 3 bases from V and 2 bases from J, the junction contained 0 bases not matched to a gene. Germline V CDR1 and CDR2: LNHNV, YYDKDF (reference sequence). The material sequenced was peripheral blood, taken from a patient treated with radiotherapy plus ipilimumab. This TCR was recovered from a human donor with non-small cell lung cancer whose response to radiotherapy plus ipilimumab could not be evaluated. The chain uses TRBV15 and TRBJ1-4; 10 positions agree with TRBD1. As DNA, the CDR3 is TGTGCCACCAGCAGGGGACAGGGGACTAATGAAAAACTGTTTTTT. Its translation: CATSRGQGTNEKLFF.